The 19 T cell receptor beta chains below come from one sample, sequenced in a study of PD-L1 blockade in urothelial cancer. Time point indicated: peripheral blood 6 weeks after treatment start. Using immunoSEQ multiplex PCR, the repertoire was profiled, and TCRdb retains in-frame clones only, with some absent. The table has about 48,000 clones, approximately 80% seen once. The input for sequencing was PBMCs, taken around atezolizumab (anti-PD-L1) treatment. The receptors come from a man between 65 and 80 years old with urothelial cancer.

The V gene is TRBV9, the J gene TRBJ1-3; the match to TRBD1 covers 9 bases. J was trimmed by 1 base and V by 4 bases; bases with no gene match: 6. Germline assignment: CDR1 SGDLS and CDR2 YYNGEE. The CDR3 loop spans 16 amino acids. CDR3 coding DNA: TGTGCCAGCAGCTCCCGACAGGGGGGATCTGGAAACACCATATATTTT. This codes for CASSSRQGGSGNTIYF.

The count of this clone is one. The V gene is TRBV25-1, the J gene TRBJ1-5, with D uncertain. There are 13 residues in the CDR3. CDR1 MGHDK and CDR2 SYGVNS come from the germline V gene. V was pared by 3 bases and J by 4 bases, with 7 bases between. The CDR3: CASSERGNQPQHF. CDR3 nucleotide sequence: TGTGCCAGCAGTGAGAGAGGAAATCAGCCCCAGCATTTT.

The DNA of the CDR3 is TGTGCCAGCAGCACGGACATTCGGGAGACCGGGGAGCTGTTTTTT. Residues: CASSTDIRETGELFF. The V call is TRBV9, the J call TRBJ2-2; possibly TRBD2 for D (6 bases). The germline V gene encodes CDR1 SGDLS and CDR2 YYNGEE. V was shortened by 4 bases and J by 5 bases, with 15 bases between the two germline ends. This CDR3 region has 15 residues.

A few counts support this clone. This chain joins TRBV30 and TRBJ1-4, with D uncertain. With 0 bases removed from V and 7 bases from J, the gap between germline ends came to 12 bases. This CDR3 has 14 amino acids. CDR1 and CDR2 from the germline V gene are GTSNPN and SVGIG (reference sequence). CDR3 residues: CAWSVGRWSEKLFF. As DNA, the CDR3 is TGTGCCTGGAGTGTAGGGAGGTGGAGTGAAAAACTGTTTTTT.

The chain recombines TRBV28 with TRBJ2-7, with 7 nucleotides matching TRBD1. This CDR3 region has 16 residues. Trimming took 4 bases from V and 2 from J; bases not matched to a gene: 11. CDR1 MDHEN and CDR2 SYDVKM come from the germline V gene. CDR3 protein: CASSSRKGALTYEQYF. The CDR3 coding sequence is TGTGCCAGCAGTTCCCGAAAGGGGGCTCTAACCTACGAGCAGTACTTC.

J is TRBJ1-1 and V is TRBV5-1; D is possibly TRBD1 (5 bases). Germline V gives CDR1 SGHRS, CDR2 YFSETQ. This CDR3 is built from 13 residues. Trimming took 4 bases from V and 2 from J, leaving 9 bases between them. CDR3 DNA: TGCGCCAGCAGCCGAGACAGCAACACTGAAGCTTTCTTT. Its protein is CASSRDSNTEAFF.

The gene calls are TRBV28 and TRBJ2-7, with a possible D match to TRBD1 (6 bases). This CDR3 is 16 amino acids long. V was pared by 4 bases and J by 3 bases, with 19 bases between. CDR1 and CDR2 (germline): MDHEN, SYDVKM. CDR3: CASSSEQGRVRYEQYF. As DNA, the CDR3 is TGTGCCAGCAGTTCCGAGCAGGGGCGGGTCCGCTACGAGCAGTACTTC. The full variable domain, with the rest looked up from reference TRBV28 and TRBJ2-7, is DVKVTQSSRYLVKRTGEKVFLECVQDMDHENMFWYRQDPGLGLRLIYFSYDVKMKEKGDIPEGYSVSREKKERFSLILESASTNQTSMYLCASSSEQGRVRYEQYFGPGTRLTVT.

The chain carries TRBV7-9 and TRBJ2-5, with TRBD1 matching over 8 bases. With 0 bases clipped from V and 5 bases from J, the junction kept 8 bases outside the gene matches. Germline loops: CDR1 SEHNR, CDR2 FQNEAQ (reference sequence). CDR3 length: 16 amino acids. In nucleotides, the CDR3 is TGTGCCAGCAGCTTAGCGTGGACAGGGTTAGTGGAGACCCAGTACTTC. Its translation: CASSLAWTGLVETQYF.

V gene TRBV28 combines with J gene TRBJ1-5; TRBD1 might be the D (5 bases). V was trimmed by 6 bases and J by 1 base, leaving 13 bases between them. Germline CDR1 and CDR2: MDHEN and SYDVKM. This CDR3 region has 15 residues. The CDR3 sequence: CASSSGLVSNQPQHF. CDR3 nucleotide sequence: TGTGCCAGCAGCTCGGGACTAGTGAGCAATCAGCCCCAGCATTTT. Supplemented by reference TRBV28 and TRBJ1-5, the full variable domain reads DVKVTQSSRYLVKRTGEKVFLECVQDMDHENMFWYRQDPGLGLRLIYFSYDVKMKEKGDIPEGYSVSREKKERFSLILESASTNQTSMYLCASSSGLVSNQPQHFGDGTRLSIL.

The chain uses TRBV5-1 and TRBJ2-7; 8 bases agree with TRBD1. The CDR3 loop spans 15 amino acids. The ends lost 2 bases at V and 3 bases at J; junction bases unmatched: 7. Germline V gene lookup returns CDR1 SGHRS and CDR2 YFSETQ. CDR3 bases: TGCGCCAGCAGCTTAACGGGACAGGTGAACTACGAGCAGTACTTC. As protein: CASSLTGQVNYEQYF.

The V and J genes are TRBV5-3 and TRBJ2-5, with 10 positions matching TRBD2. TRBV5-3 is flagged as an ORF with uncertain function. V dropped 9 bases and J dropped 3; count of bases not matched to a gene: 11. The CDR3 consists of 15 residues. DNA for the CDR3: TGTGCCAACCCCCATACCACTAGCGGGAAAGAGACCCAGTACTTC. It encodes CANPHTTSGKETQYF.

This chain links TRBV5-3 with TRBJ2-1; perhaps TRBD1 as D (5 bases). TRBV5-3 is classed as an ORF, of uncertain function. V lost 4 bases and J lost 3, with 17 bases in between. CDR3 length: 16 residues. This CDR3 reads CARSSSQGLLYNEQFF. The CDR3 bases are TGTGCCAGAAGCAGCAGCCAGGGCTTACTCTACAATGAGCAGTTCTTC.

There are a few counts of this clone. The V and J genes are TRBV19 and TRBJ2-5; D may be TRBD2 (6 bases). This CDR3 contains 14 residues. V was shortened by 1 base and J by 5 bases, with 11 bases between the two germline ends. CDR1 is LNHDA and CDR2 is SQIVND in the germline V gene (reference sequence). DNA for the CDR3: TGTGCCAGTAGTATAGGGGACTCGAGGGAGACCCAGTACTTC. Residues: CASSIGDSRETQYF.

The genes are TRBV30 and TRBJ2-2; 9 bases agree with TRBD1. The CDR3 sequence is 17 residues long. Germline values: CDR1 GTSNPN, CDR2 SVGIG (reference sequence). V was clipped by 0 bases and J by 6 bases; unmatched bases: 11. The CDR3, as DNA: TGTGCCTGGAGTGTAAGGGAGGGGACAGGGCGCGCCGGGGAGCTGTTTTTT. It yields the protein CAWSVREGTGRAGELFF.

The table lists this clone with a few counts. The rearrangement joins TRBV11-3 to TRBJ1-1; 11 bases agree with TRBD1. The CDR3 has 14 amino acids. Trimming took 5 bases from V and 8 from J; bases not matched to a gene: 7. Per germline, CDR1 SGHNT and CDR2 YENEEA. The CDR3 loop reads CASSLGQGAGEAFF. In DNA, the CDR3 is TGTGCCAGCAGCCTCGGACAGGGGGCTGGGGAAGCTTTCTTT.

A few counts support this clone. The chain links TRBV10-2 to TRBJ2-2; a possible D gene is TRBD1 (6 bases). The CDR3 has 15 amino acids. Trimming took off 7 bases at V and 4 bases at J, with 16 bases between the two ends. CDR1 and CDR2 (germline): WSHSY, SAAADI. The CDR3 is CASNNRVESTGELFF. As DNA, the CDR3 is TGCGCCAGCAATAACAGGGTGGAGAGCACCGGGGAGCTGTTTTTT.

The V call is TRBV5-1, the J call TRBJ2-1; 7 positions agree with TRBD2. Germline V gives CDR1 SGHRS, CDR2 YFSETQ. The CDR3 is 16 residues long. J lost 5 bases, V lost 5 bases, and 13 bases had no gene match. This chain's CDR3 is CASSWGGSLQNNEQFF. CDR3 sequence (DNA): TGCGCCAGCAGTTGGGGGGGGTCCCTACAAAACAATGAGCAGTTCTTC.

This chain connects TRBV5-1 to TRBJ2-1; possibly TRBD1 for D (6 bases). Germline CDR1 and CDR2: SGHRS and YFSETQ. The CDR3 is 14 residues long. V lost 4 bases and J lost 5, with 13 bases in between. CDR3 DNA sequence: TGCGCCAGCAGCATAGACAGGATTAACAATGAGCAGTTCTTC. Translated, it gives CASSIDRINNEQFF.

The V gene is TRBV18, the J gene TRBJ2-3; D unresolved. Germline lookup yields CDR1 KGHSH and CDR2 LQKENI. The V gene lost 0 bases and the J gene lost 8 bases, with 9 bases spanning the gap. CDR3 length equals 13 residues. CDR3 nucleotide sequence: TGTGCCAGCTCACCACCCCTAGTGGGTACGCAGTATTTT. Residues: CASSPPLVGTQYF.